This T cell receptor (beta chain) appears in the sequencing data of a study of blood T cell repertoires in COVID-19. Per the authors' pipeline: Reference gene primer amplification in the assay estimated nucleated cell counts. TCRdb's table, derived via immunoSEQ multiplex PCR, lists solely in-frame clones and lacks some. That table gives V, J and clone size, and the DNA gave D and trimming. The sample includes a few hundred thousand clones, over 80% of them seen just once. CDR1 and CDR2 (germline): SGDLS, YYNGEE. The CDR3 runs 16 residues. V shed 3 bases and J 6 bases; nucleotides not matched to a gene: 8.

Material: peripheral blood. The chain carries TRBV9 and TRBJ2-3, with 12 bases aligning to TRBD2. The origin of this receptor is a middle-aged woman with acute or convalescent COVID-19. CDR3 nucleotides: TGTGCCAGCAGCGCTACTAGCGGGGGGCCAGGTGATACGCAGTATTTT. Translation: CASSATSGGPGDTQYF. Using reference TRBV9 and TRBJ2-3 for the parts outside the CDR3, the full variable domain is DSGVTQTPKHLITATGQRVTLRCSPRSGDLSVYWYQQSLDQGLQFLIQYYNGEERAKGNILERFSAQQFPDLHSELNLSSLELGDSALYFCASSATSGGPGDTQYFGPGTRLTVL.